This T cell receptor (beta chain) was observed in a study of T cell responses to AZD1222 COVID-19 vaccine. Data came from immunoSEQ multiplex PCR; TCRdb stores just in-frame clones and leaves some out. The sample holds 84,000 or so clones; around 90% are singletons and the top ten take roughly 15%. The ends lost 3 bases at V and 1 base at J; junction bases unmatched: 4. CDR1 is SGHRS, CDR2 YFSETQ, per germline. There are 15 residues in the CDR3. Notes on this clone: The antigen remains unidentified.

Regarding the study as a whole: A rise in Spike-specific TCR breadth and depth followed two AZD1222 doses. No day 14 peak samples; only post-peak repertoires were characterized.

This TCR derives from an adult in good health. The starting material was peripheral blood, obtained on day 0 of AZD1222 vaccination. This chain uses TRBV5-1 with TRBJ1-1; 9 bases match TRBD1. This chain's CDR3 is CASSSQGAENTEAFF. The CDR3 DNA sequence: TGCGCCAGCAGCTCACAGGGGGCGGAGAACACTGAAGCTTTCTTT.